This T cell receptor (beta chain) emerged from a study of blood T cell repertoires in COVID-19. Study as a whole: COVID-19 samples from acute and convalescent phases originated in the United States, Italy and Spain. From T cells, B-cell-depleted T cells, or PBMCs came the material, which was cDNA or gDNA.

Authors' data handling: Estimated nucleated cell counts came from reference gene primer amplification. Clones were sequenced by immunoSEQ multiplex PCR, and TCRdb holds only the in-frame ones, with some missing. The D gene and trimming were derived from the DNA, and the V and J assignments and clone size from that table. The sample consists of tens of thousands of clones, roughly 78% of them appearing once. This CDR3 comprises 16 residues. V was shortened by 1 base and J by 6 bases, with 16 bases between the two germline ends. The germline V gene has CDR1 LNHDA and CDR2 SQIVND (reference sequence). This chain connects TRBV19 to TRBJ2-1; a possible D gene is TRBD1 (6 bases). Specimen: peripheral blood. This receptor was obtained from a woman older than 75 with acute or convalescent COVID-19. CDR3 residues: CASSIVRQVRGNEQFF. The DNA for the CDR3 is TGTGCCAGTAGTATAGTTCGACAGGTCAGGGGCAATGAGCAGTTCTTC.